This passage covers 10 T cell receptor beta chains from one sample sequenced in a study of blood T cell repertoires in COVID-19. This table comes from immunoSEQ multiplex PCR, and its TCRdb copy is limited to in-frame clones, with some not included. The sample has approximately 70,000 clones; roughly 80% are singletons. Sequenced material: peripheral blood. These receptor sequences come from a woman between 55 and 75 years old with acute or convalescent COVID-19.

The chain joins TRBV4-1 to TRBJ1-4, with 8 positions matching TRBD1. V shed 4 bases, J shed 3 bases, and the junction held 7 bases outside the gene matches. Looked up from germline, CDR1 is MGHRA and CDR2 is YSYEKL. The CDR3 sequence is 16 residues long. DNA of the CDR3: TGCGCCAGCAGCCTCGGGGTGACAGGGGCTAATGAAAAACTGTTTTTT. Protein product: CASSLGVTGANEKLFF.

The V and J genes are TRBV7-2 and TRBJ2-4; TRBD1 matches at 9 bases. V gave up 10 bases and J gave up 1 base; unmatched junction bases: 5. The CDR3 covers 14 residues. Germline loops: CDR1 SGHTA, CDR2 FQGNSA. CDR3: CATATGGAKNIQYF. The DNA for the CDR3 is TGTGCCACCGCGACAGGGGGGGCCAAAAACATTCAGTACTTC.

V and J are TRBV4-1 and TRBJ1-4, with no clear D. This CDR3 has 14 residues. CDR1 and CDR2 (germline): MGHRA, YSYEKL. The ends were cut back, 1 base at V and 8 bases at J, with 11 bases in the middle. The CDR3 spells CASSQGGPGEKLFF. Written as DNA, the CDR3 is TGCGCCAGCAGCCAAGGAGGGCCGGGAGAAAAACTGTTTTTT.

The J gene is TRBJ1-1, the V gene TRBV18, with a tentative D call TRBD1 (6 bases). The V gene lost 3 bases and the J gene lost 2 bases, with 10 bases spanning the gap. CDR3 length equals 14 residues. Germline CDR1 is KGHSH and CDR2 is LQKENI. This CDR3 is CASSPSQGNTEAFF. CDR3 bases: TGTGCCAGCTCACCGTCACAGGGTAACACTGAAGCTTTCTTT.

The chain links TRBV5-6 to TRBJ1-1; D uncertain. The CDR3 spans 14 residues. Germline V lookup: CDR1 SGHDT, CDR2 YYEEEE. The V and J ends lost 1 base and 5 bases respectively, with 12 bases between them. Written as DNA, the CDR3 is TGTGCCAGCAGCTTGAATTCGCCGGGAACTGAAGCTTTCTTT. Translating it yields CASSLNSPGTEAFF.

V is TRBV7-7 and J is TRBJ2-3; the D gene is possibly TRBD2 (7 bases). This CDR3 contains 15 residues. Germline values: CDR1 SSHAT, CDR2 FNYEAQ (reference sequence). V was shortened by 1 base and J by 4 bases, with 12 bases between the two germline ends. In DNA, the CDR3 is TGTGCCAGCAGCTTAGAAGGGGGGGCCCCAGATACGCAGTATTTT. Residues: CASSLEGGAPDTQYF.

The chain is built from TRBV6-6 and TRBJ1-2, with a possible D match to TRBD1 (5 bases). The germline CDR1 and CDR2 sequences are MNHNY and SVGAGI (reference sequence). V gave up 5 bases and J gave up 5 bases, with 15 bases separating them. The CDR3 runs to 14 residues. In nucleotides, the CDR3 is TGTGCCAGCAGTCCATTCCCGGGGGGTTATGGCTACACCTTC. It yields the protein CASSPFPGGYGYTF.

The rearrangement joins TRBV4-2 to TRBJ1-2; D unresolved. The V gene lost 0 bases and the J gene lost 9 bases, with 8 bases spanning the gap. The CDR3 totals 12 residues. Germline V CDR1 and CDR2: LGHNA, YNFKEQ. As DNA, the CDR3 is TGTGCCAGCAGCCAAGACCCGAGCAGCTACACCTTC. This encodes CASSQDPSSYTF.

The chain uses TRBV3-1 (or the pseudogene TRBV3-2) and TRBJ2-7; D perhaps matches TRBD2 (6 bases). V lost 4 bases and J 0 bases, leaving 10 bases between the germline ends. The germline V gene encodes CDR1 LGHDT and CDR2 YNNKEL (reference sequence). The CDR3 loop spans 14 amino acids. The CDR3: CASSLGLLSYEQYF. The CDR3 DNA reads as TGTGCCAGCAGCCTGGGACTGCTCTCCTACGAGCAGTACTTC.

This chain joins TRBV6-5 and TRBJ2-1, with 11 bases that match TRBD2. With 5 bases clipped from V and 7 bases from J, the junction kept 7 bases outside the gene matches. The germline CDR1 and CDR2 sequences are MNHEY and SVGAGI. The CDR3 loop spans 15 amino acids. CDR3 in amino acids: CASSPLAGGSNEQFF. CDR3 nucleotide sequence: TGTGCCAGCAGTCCCCTAGCGGGGGGCTCGAATGAGCAGTTCTTC.